These T cell receptor beta chains were read from a single sample in a study of CD8 T cells in ankylosing spondylitis. TCRdb called the 5' RACE reads again in MiXCR, with one record for every CDR3 protein. The sample lists roughly 220,000 distinct CDR3 sequences, about a sixth seen once, with about 42% in the top ten. The sequencing input was blood, either unsorted or a sorted T cell fraction (not recorded which). Every receptor here comes from a male donor with ankylosing spondylitis. The CDR3 runs from the conserved cysteine through the conserved F or W. The D gene is left open where the match is weak. Expanded clones get a size class; other rows say once, few or many, or leave the size out.

cdr3_aa | cdr3_nt | j_call | d_call | v_call | clone_size
CASSSGGGGSYNEQFF | TGTGCCAGCAGCTCGGGAGGGGGCGGGTCTTACAATGAGCAGTTCTTC | TRBJ2-1 | NA | TRBV7-6 | NA
CASSHSPNTGGANTEAFF | TGCGCCAGCAGCCATTCTCCGAACACAGGGGGCGCGAACACTGAAGCTTTCTTT | TRBJ1-1 | TRBD1 | TRBV4-3 | NA
CASSLELADNEQFF | TGTGCCAGCAGCTTAGAACTAGCGGACAATGAGCAGTTCTTC | TRBJ2-1 | TRBD2 | TRBV7-2 | many
CATEAHNEKLFF | TGTGCCACCGAGGCTCATAATGAAAAACTGTTTTTT | TRBJ1-4 | NA | TRBV28 | NA
CASSNDRASQPQHF | TGTGCCAGCAGTAACGACAGGGCGAGTCAGCCCCAGCATTTT | TRBJ1-5 | TRBD1 | TRBV12-3/TRBV12-4 | few
CASTGRGRFYEQYF | TGTGCCAGCACGGGACGGGGTCGTTTCTACGAGCAGTACTTC | TRBJ2-7 | NA | TRBV6-2/TRBV6-3 | few
CASSFWPGTEAFF | TGTGCCAGCAGTTTCTGGCCCGGCACTGAAGCTTTCTTT | TRBJ1-1 | NA | TRBV27 | NA
CASSQVVKRGGNEQFF | TGTGCCAGCAGCCAAGTGGTAAAGCGGGGGGGCAATGAGCAGTTCTTC | TRBJ2-1 | TRBD2 | TRBV4-2 | few
CASSSSGGEEEQYF | TGTGCCAGCAGCTCTAGCGGGGGGGAGGAGGAGCAGTACTTC | TRBJ2-7 | TRBD2 | TRBV4-2 | NA
CASSLVSRSSYEQYF | TGTGCCAGCAGCTTAGTTTCCAGGAGCTCCTACGAGCAGTACTTC | TRBJ2-7 | NA | TRBV7-9 | NA
CATMAKNTGELFF | TGTGCCACCATGGCAAAGAACACCGGGGAGCTGTTTTTT | TRBJ2-2 | NA | TRBV24-1 | NA
CASSSVGTGVEDEKLFF | TGTGCCAGCAGCTCGGTGGGGACAGGGGTGGAGGATGAAAAACTGTTTTTT | TRBJ1-4 | TRBD1 | TRBV7-6 | NA
CASSLPAGGLSTDTQYF | TGCGCCAGCAGCCTCCCAGCGGGGGGCCTTAGCACAGATACGCAGTATTTT | TRBJ2-3 | TRBD2 | TRBV5-1 | NA
CASSQDPGTDYGYTF | TGCGCCAGCAGCCAAGATCCCGGGACGGACTATGGCTACACCTTC | TRBJ1-2 | NA | TRBV4-3 | many